The clone carrying this TCR beta chain came up a few times. Excluded were patients having autoimmune disease history or systemic immunosuppression. The source of the sample is a study of OX40 agonist ivuxolimab in advanced cancers. Libraries were prepared by immunoSEQ multiplex PCR; TCRdb keeps only in-frame clonotypes and omits some of them. Of about 80,000 clones detected, roughly 85% appear once; the ten largest clones hold 2%. Between the trimmed V and J ends, which lost 6 bases and 10 bases, there was a span of 16 bases. The CDR3 length is 14 residues. In germline, CDR1 is MNHEY, CDR2 SMNVEV (reference sequence).

The source was CD4+ or CD8+ T cells sorted from blood, collected in a trial of the OX40 agonist ivuxolimab. This TCR was sampled from an adult with an advanced solid tumor such as melanoma, head and neck, liver or kidney cancer. The gene calls are TRBV27 and TRBJ1-6, with D possibly TRBD1 on 5 matching bases. The CDR3 spells CASSPTRGGSPLHF. In DNA, the CDR3 is TGTGCCAGCAGCCCTACCCGGGGGGGATCACCCCTCCACTTT.